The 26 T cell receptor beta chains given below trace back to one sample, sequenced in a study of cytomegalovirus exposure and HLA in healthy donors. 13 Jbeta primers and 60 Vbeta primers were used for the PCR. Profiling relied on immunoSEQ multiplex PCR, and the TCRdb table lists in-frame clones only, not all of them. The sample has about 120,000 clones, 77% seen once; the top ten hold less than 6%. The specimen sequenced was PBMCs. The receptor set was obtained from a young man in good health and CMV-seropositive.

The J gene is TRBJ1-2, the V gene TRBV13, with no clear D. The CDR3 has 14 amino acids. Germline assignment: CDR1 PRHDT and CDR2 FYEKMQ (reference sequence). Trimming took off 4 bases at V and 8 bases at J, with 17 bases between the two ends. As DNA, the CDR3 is TGTGCCAGCAGCTCTTCTCACCGACTCGAAGGCTACACCTTC. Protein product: CASSSSHRLEGYTF. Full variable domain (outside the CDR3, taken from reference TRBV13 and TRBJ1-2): AAGVIQSPRHLIKEKRETATLKCYPIPRHDTVYWYQQGPGQDPQFLISFYEKMQSDKGSIPDRFSAQQFSDYHSELNMSSLELGDSALYFCASSSSHRLEGYTFGSGTRLTVV.

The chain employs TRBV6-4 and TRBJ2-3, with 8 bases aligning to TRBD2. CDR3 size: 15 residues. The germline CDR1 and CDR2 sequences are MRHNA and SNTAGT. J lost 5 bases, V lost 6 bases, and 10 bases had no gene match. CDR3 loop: CASSPRGGAGDTQYF. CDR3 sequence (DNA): TGTGCCAGCAGCCCCCGGGGGGGCGCGGGAGATACGCAGTATTTT.

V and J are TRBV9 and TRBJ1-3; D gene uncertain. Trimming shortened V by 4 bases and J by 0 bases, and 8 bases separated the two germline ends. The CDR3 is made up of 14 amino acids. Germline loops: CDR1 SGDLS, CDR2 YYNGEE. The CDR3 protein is CASSPGYSGNTIYF. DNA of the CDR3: TGTGCCAGCAGCCCGGGATACTCTGGAAACACCATATATTTT.

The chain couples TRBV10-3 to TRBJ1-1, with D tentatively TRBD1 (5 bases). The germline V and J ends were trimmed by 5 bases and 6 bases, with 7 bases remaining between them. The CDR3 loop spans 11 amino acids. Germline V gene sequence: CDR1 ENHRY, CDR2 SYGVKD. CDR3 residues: CAISPGSEAFF. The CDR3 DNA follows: TGTGCCATCAGTCCAGGGTCTGAAGCTTTCTTT.

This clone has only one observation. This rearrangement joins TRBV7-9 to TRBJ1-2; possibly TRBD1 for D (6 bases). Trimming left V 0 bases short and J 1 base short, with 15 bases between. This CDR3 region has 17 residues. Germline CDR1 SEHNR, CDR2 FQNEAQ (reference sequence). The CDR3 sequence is CASSLASAGVFNYGYTF. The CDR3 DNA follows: TGTGCCAGCAGCTTAGCGTCTGCAGGGGTTTTTAACTATGGCTACACCTTC.

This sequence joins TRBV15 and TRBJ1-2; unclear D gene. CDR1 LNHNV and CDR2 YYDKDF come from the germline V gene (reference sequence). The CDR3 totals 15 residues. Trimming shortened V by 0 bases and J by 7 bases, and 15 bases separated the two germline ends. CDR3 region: CATSRDRPGSFGYTF. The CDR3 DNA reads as TGTGCCACCAGCAGAGATCGACCAGGCTCTTTTGGCTACACCTTC. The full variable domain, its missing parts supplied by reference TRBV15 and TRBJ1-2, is DAMVIQNPRYQVTQFGKPVTLSCSQTLNHNVMYWYQQKSSQAPKLLFHYYDKDFNNEADTPDNFQSRRPNTSFCFLDIRSPGLGDTAMYLCATSRDRPGSFGYTFGSGTRLTVV.

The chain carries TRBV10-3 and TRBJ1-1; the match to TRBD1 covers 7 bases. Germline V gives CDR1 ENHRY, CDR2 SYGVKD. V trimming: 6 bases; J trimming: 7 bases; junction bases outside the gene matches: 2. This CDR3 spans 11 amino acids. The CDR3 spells CAIRGDSEAFF. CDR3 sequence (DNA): TGTGCCATCAGGGGGGACAGTGAAGCTTTCTTT.

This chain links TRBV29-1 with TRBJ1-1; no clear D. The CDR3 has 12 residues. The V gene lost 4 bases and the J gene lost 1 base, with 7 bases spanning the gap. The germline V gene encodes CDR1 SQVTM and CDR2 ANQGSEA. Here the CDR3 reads CSVVEANTEAFF. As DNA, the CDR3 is TGCAGCGTTGTCGAGGCGAACACTGAAGCTTTCTTT.

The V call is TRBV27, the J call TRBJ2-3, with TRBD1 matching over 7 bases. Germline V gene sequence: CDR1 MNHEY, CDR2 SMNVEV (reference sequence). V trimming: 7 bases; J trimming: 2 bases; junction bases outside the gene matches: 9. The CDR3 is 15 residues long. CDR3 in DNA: TGTGCCAGCACGCCGGGACAGAGATACACAGATACGCAGTATTTT. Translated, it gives CASTPGQRYTDTQYF.

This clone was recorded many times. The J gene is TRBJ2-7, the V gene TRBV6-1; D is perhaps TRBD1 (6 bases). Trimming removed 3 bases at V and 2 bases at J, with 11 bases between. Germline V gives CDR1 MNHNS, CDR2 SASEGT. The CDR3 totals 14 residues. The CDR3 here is CASSDGTLTYEQYF. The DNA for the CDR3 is TGTGCCAGCAGTGATGGGACATTGACCTACGAGCAGTACTTC.

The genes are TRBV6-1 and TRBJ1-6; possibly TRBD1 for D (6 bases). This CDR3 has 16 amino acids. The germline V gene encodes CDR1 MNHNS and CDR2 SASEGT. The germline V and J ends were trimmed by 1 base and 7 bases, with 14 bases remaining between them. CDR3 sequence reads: CASSEGRGTGNSPLHF. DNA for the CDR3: TGTGCCAGCAGTGAAGGGCGAGGCACAGGGAATTCACCCCTCCACTTT.

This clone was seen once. The DNA for the CDR3 is TGTGCCAGCAGTTTATGCGGGGTGGCTAACTTGAACACTGAAGCTTTCTTT. Amino acid sequence: CASSLCGVANLNTEAFF. This rearrangement joins TRBV28 to TRBJ1-1; the D is unclear. CDR1 and CDR2 from the germline V gene are MDHEN and SYDVKM. This CDR3 has 17 residues. Trimming stripped 0 bases from V and 0 bases from J, with 14 bases between.

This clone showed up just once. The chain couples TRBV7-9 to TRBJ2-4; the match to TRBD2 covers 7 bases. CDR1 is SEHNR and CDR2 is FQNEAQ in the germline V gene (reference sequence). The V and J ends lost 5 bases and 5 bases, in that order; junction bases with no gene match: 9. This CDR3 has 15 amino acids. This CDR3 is CASSHPMGGENIQYF. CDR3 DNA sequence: TGTGCCAGCAGCCACCCCATGGGAGGGGAAAACATTCAGTACTTC.

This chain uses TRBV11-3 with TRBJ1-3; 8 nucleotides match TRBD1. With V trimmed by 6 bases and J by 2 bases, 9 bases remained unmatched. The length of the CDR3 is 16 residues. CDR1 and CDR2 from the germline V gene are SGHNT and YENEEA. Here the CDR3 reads CASRRDCRGPGNTIYF. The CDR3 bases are TGTGCCAGCAGGCGCGACTGCAGGGGGCCTGGAAACACCATATATTTT.

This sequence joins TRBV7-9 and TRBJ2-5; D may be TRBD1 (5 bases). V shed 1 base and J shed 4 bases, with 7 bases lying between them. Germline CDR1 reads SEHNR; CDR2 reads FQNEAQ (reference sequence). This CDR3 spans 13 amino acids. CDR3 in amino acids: CASSLVGLETQYF. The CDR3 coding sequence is TGTGCCAGCAGCTTAGTGGGGCTAGAGACCCAGTACTTC.

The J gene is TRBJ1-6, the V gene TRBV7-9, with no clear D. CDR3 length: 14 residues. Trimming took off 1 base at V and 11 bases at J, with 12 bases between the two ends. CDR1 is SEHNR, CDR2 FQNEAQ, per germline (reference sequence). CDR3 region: CASSLGPIEAPLHF. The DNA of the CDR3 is TGTGCCAGCAGCTTAGGTCCCATCGAGGCACCCCTCCACTTT.

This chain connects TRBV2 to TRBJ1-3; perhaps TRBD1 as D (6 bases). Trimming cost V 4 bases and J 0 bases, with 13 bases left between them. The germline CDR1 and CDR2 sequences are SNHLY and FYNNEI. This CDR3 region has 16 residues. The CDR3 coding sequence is TGTGCCAGCAGTGGTGGACAGATGCTCTCTGGAAACACCATATATTTT. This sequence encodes CASSGGQMLSGNTIYF.

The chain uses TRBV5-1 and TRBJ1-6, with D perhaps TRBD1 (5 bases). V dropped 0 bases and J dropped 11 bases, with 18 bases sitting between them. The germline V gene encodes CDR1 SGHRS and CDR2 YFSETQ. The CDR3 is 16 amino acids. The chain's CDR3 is CASSLEQGVSFAPLHF. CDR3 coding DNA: TGCGCCAGCAGCTTGGAGCAGGGCGTGAGTTTCGCACCCCTCCACTTT.

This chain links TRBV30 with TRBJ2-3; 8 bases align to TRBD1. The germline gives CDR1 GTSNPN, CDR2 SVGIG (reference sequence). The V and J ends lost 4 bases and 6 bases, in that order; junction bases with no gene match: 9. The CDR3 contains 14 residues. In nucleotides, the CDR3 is TGTGCCTGGACCGCCAGGGGGCAGGGGGATACGCAGTATTTT. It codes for CAWTARGQGDTQYF.

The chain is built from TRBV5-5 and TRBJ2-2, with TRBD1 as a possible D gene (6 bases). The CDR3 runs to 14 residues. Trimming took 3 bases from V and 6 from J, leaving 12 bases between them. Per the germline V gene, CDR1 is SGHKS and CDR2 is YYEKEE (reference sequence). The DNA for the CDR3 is TGTGCCAGCAGCTACACAGGGATCCCCGGGGAGCTGTTTTTT. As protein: CASSYTGIPGELFF. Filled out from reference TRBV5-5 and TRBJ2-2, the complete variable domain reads DAGVTQSPTHLIKTRGQQVTLRCSPISGHKSVSWYQQVLGQGPQFIFQYYEKEERGRGNFPDRFSARQFPNYSSELNVNALLLGDSALYLCASSYTGIPGELFFGEGSRLTVL.

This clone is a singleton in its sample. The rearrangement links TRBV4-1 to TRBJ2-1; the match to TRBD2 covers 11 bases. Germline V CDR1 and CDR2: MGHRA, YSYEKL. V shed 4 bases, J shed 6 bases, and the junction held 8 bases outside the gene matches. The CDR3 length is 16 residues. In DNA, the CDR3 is TGCGCCAGCAGCCCCTTTAGCGGGAGGGCCGCCAATGAGCAGTTCTTC. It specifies CASSPFSGRAANEQFF.

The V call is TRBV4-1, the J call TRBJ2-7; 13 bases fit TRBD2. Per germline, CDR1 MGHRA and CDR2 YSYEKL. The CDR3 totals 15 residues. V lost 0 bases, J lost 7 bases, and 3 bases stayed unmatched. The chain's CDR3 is CASSQETSGGREQYF. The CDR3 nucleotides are TGCGCCAGCAGCCAAGAGACTAGCGGGGGGCGAGAGCAGTACTTC.

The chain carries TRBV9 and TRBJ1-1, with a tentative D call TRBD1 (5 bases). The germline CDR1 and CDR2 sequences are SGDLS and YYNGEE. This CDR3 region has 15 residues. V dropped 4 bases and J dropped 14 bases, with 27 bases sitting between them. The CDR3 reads CASSPRVGPPSGEFF. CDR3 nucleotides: TGTGCCAGCAGCCCCCGGGTGGGGCCGCCTTCTGGAGAGTTCTTT.

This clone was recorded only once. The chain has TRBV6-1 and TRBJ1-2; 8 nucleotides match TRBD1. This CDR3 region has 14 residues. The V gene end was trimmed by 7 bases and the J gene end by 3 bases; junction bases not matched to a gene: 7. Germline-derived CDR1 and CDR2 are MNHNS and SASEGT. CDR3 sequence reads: CASIPSRGHYGYTF. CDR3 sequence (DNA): TGTGCCAGCATCCCTTCCAGGGGGCACTATGGCTACACCTTC.

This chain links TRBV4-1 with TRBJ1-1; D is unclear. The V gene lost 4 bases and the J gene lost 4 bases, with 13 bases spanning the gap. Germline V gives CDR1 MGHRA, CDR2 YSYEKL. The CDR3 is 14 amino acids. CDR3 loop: CASSPSLEGTEAFF. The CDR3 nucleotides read TGCGCCAGCAGCCCTTCGCTAGAGGGCACTGAAGCTTTCTTT.

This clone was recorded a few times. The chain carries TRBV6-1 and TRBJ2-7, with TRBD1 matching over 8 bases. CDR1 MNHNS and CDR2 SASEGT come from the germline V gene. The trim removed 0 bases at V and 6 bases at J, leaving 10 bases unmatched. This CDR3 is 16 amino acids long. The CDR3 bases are TGTGCCAGCAGTGAAGCGCTTCTGGGACAGGTCCGCGAGCAGTACTTC. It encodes CASSEALLGQVREQYF.